The clone carrying this T cell receptor beta chain was seen many times. The data are from a study of blood T cells in healthy people across ages. Healthy Russian Caucasian donors spanned ages about 6 to 100 years. Deletions cut 0 bases from V and 5 bases from J, with 9 bases between. This CDR3 region has 13 residues. Germline loops: CDR1 SGHRS, CDR2 YFSETQ. Using a J-beta primer mix together with a sample-barcoded 5' primer, a second PCR was run for about 6 to 11 cycles. Researchers report that a template-switch adaptor with 12 random nucleotides tagged each cDNA molecule. Sequencing yielded, for each sample, at least 2.5 million paired-end reads carrying CDR3. One entry per CDR3 protein results from TCRdb running MiXCR on the 5' RACE reads. Among hundreds of thousands of distinct CDR3 sequences listed, 25% to 30% were seen once.

The sequence came from an elderly woman in good health. The chain carries TRBV5-1 and TRBJ2-7, with unresolved D. What was sequenced was blood. This chain's CDR3 is CASSLDRPNEQYF. The CDR3 DNA follows: TGCGCCAGCAGCTTGGACAGACCCAACGAGCAGTACTTC.